This T cell receptor (beta chain) was documented in a study of cytomegalovirus exposure and HLA in healthy donors. Overall study results and limits: An analysis was carried out later, and it reportedly showed fewer N-insertions in an Asian-associated ancestry cluster than the approximately 670-donor mean. In a later analysis, HLA-associated beta chains showed higher expansion and lower generation probabilities than comparable chains.

PCR was performed using 60 Vbeta and 13 Jbeta primers. Data came from immunoSEQ multiplex PCR; TCRdb stores just in-frame clones and leaves some out. The data contain under 200,000 clones, roughly 80% of them singletons. Trimming shortened V by 2 bases and J by 8 bases, and 15 bases separated the two germline ends. The CDR3 contains 14 residues. Germline CDR1 and CDR2: SEHNR and FQNEAQ (reference sequence). Only a few counts were recorded for this clone. The antigen remains undetermined. This TCR was sampled from a woman in her forties in good health and CMV-seronegative. V gene TRBV7-9 combines with J gene TRBJ1-2, with D perhaps TRBD1 (5 bases). What was sequenced was PBMCs. The DNA for the CDR3 is TGTGCCAGCAGCTTACATGCAGGGCGGAACGGCTACACCTTC. It translates to CASSLHAGRNGYTF.